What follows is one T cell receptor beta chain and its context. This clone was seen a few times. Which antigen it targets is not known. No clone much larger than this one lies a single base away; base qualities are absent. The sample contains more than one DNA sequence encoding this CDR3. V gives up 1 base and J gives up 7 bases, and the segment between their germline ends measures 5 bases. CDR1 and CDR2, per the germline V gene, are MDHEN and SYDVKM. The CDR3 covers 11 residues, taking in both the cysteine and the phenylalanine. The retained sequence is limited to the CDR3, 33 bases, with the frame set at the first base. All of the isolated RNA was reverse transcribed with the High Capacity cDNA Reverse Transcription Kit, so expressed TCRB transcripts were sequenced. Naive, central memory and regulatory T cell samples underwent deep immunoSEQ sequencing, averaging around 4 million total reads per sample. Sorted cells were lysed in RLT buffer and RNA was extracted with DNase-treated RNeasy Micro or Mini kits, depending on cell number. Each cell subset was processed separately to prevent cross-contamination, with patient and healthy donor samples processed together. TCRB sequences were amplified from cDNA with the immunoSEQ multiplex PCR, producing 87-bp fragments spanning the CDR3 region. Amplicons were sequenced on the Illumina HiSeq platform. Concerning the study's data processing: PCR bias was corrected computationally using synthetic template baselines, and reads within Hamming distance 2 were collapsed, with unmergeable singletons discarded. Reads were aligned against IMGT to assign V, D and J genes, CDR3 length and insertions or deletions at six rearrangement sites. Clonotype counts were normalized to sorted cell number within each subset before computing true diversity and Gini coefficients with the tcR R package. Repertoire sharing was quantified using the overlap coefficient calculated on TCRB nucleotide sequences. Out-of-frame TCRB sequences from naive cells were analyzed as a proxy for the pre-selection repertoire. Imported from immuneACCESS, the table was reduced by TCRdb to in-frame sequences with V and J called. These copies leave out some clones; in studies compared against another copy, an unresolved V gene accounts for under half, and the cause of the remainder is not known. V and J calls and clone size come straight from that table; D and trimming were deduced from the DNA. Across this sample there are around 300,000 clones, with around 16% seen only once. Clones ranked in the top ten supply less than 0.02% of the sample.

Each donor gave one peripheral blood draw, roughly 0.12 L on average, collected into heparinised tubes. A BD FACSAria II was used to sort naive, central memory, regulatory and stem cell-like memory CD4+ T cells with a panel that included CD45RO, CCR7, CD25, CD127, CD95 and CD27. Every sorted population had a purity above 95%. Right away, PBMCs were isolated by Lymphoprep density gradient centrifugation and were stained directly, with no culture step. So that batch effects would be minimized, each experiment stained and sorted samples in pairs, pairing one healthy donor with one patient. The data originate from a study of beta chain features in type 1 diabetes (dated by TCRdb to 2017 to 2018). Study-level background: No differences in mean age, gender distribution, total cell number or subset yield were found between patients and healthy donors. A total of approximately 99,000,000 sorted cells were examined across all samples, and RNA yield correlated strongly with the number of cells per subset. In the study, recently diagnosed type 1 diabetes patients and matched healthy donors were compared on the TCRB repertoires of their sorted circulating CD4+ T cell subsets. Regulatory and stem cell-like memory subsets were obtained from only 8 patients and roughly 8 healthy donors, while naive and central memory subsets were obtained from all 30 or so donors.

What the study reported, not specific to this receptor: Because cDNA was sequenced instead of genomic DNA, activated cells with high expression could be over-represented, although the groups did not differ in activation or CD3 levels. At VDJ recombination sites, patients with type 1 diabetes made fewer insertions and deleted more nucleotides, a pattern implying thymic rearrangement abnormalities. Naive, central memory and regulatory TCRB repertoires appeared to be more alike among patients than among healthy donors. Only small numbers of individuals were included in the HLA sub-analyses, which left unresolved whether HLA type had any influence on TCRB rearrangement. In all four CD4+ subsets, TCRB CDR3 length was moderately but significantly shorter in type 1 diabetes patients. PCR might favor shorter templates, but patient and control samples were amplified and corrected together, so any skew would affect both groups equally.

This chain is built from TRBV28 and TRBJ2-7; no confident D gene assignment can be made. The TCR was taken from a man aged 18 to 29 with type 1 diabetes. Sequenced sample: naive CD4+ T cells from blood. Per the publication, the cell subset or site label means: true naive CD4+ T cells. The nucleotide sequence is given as TGTGCCAGCAGTTTATCCCATGAGCAGTACTTC. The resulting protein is CASSLSHEQYF.